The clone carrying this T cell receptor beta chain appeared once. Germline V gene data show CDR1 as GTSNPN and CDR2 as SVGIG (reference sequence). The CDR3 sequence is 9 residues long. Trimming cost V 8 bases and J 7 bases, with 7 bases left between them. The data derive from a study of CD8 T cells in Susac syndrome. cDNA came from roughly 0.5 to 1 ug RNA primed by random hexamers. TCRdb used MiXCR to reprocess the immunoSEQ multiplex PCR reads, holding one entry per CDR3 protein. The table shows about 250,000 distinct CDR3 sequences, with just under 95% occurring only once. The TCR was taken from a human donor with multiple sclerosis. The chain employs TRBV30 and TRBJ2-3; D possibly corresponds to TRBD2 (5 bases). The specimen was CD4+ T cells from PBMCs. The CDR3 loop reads CATGNTQYF. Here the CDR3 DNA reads TGTGCCACCGGGAATACGCAGTATTTT.